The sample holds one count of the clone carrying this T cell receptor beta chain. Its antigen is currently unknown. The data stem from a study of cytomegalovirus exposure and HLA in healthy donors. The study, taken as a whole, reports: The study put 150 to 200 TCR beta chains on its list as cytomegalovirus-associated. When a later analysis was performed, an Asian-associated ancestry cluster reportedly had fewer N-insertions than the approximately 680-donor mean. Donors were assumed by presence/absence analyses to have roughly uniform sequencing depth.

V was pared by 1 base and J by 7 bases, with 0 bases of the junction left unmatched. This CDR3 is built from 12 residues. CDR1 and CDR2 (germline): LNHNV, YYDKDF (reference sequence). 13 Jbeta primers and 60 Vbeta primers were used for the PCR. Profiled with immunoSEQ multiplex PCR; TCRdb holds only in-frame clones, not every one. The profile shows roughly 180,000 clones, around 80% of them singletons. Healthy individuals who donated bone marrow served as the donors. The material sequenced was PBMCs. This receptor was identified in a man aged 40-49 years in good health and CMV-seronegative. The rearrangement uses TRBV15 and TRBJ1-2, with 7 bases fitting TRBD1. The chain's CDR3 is CATSRGQGGYTF. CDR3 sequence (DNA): TGTGCCACCAGCAGAGGACAGGGTGGCTACACCTTC.